These 2 T cell receptor beta chains came from one sample sequenced in a study of cytomegalovirus exposure and HLA in healthy donors. Primers for the PCR totalled 60 Vbeta and 13 Jbeta. Libraries were prepared by immunoSEQ multiplex PCR; TCRdb keeps only in-frame clonotypes and omits some of them. This table has some 170,000 clones, 83% appearing once. Material for sequencing was PBMCs. The receptors were sampled from a man over 45 in good health and CMV-seropositive.

The rearrangement uses TRBV5-1 and TRBJ1-2; D is perhaps TRBD1 (5 bases). Germline lookup yields CDR1 SGHRS and CDR2 YFSETQ. V lost 2 bases to trimming and J lost 2 bases, with 7 bases between them. This CDR3 has 13 residues. The CDR3 bases are TGCGCCAGCAGCTTTAGACAGAACTATGGCTACACCTTC. This codes for CASSFRQNYGYTF.

Remarks on this clone: Other nucleotide sequences in the sample specify the same CDR3. The chain employs TRBV4-1 and TRBJ2-7; TRBD1 agrees at 9 bases. V gave up 3 bases and J gave up 0 bases; unmatched junction bases: 3. Germline values: CDR1 MGHRA, CDR2 YSYEKL. The CDR3 sequence is 15 residues long. The CDR3 nucleotides are TGCGCCAGCAGCCAGGGGGGACAGGGCTCCTACGAGCAGTACTTC. Amino acids: CASSQGGQGSYEQYF.